These 21 T cell receptor beta chains were all obtained from the same sample, sequenced in a study of vaccination effects on CD4 cells after COVID-19. This table comes from immunoSEQ multiplex PCR, and its TCRdb copy is limited to in-frame clones, with some not included. The sample holds about 27,000 clones, roughly 85% seen once. No antigen is known for these receptors. With the ViraFEST assay, the study expanded antigen-specific CD4+ T cells using viral peptide pools, then sequenced them. A roughly 10-day culture period preceded the isolation of CD4+ T cells. Participants completed two doses of the BNT162b2 or mRNA-1273 vaccine. This sample comprised CD4+ T cells from PBMCs cultured with HCoV-NL63 spike peptides, obtained after COVID-19 vaccination. These receptors were obtained from a human donor who received a COVID-19 vaccine. Some clones in this sample may be carry-over from other donors' samples.

This chain connects TRBV6-6 to TRBJ1-6, with a possible D match to TRBD1 (5 bases). Trimming left V 7 bases short and J 4 bases short, with 11 bases between. The CDR3 spans 14 residues. Germline CDR1 and CDR2: MNHNY and SVGAGI (reference sequence). The chain's CDR3 is CASMGGQYNSPLHF. CDR3 coding DNA: TGTGCCAGCATGGGCGGACAATATAATTCACCCCTCCACTTT.

This chain uses TRBV5-8 with TRBJ2-5; D perhaps matches TRBD2 (5 bases). The germline gives CDR1 SGHTS, CDR2 YDEGEE. The V and J ends lost 7 bases and 5 bases respectively, with 6 bases between them. The CDR3 loop spans 10 amino acids. CDR3 nucleotide sequence: TGTGCCAGCCCGGGGGAGACCCAGTACTTC. Amino acids: CASPGETQYF.

The rearrangement joins TRBV28 to TRBJ1-1, with D hard to call. Germline V gene data show CDR1 as MDHEN and CDR2 as SYDVKM. CDR3 length: 11 amino acids. V lost 6 bases and J lost 2, with 4 bases in between. DNA of the CDR3: TGTGCCAGCAGCGATAACACTGAAGCTTTCTTT. Protein: CASSDNTEAFF. Together with reference TRBV28 and TRBJ1-1, the CDR3 gives the full variable domain: DVKVTQSSRYLVKRTGEKVFLECVQDMDHENMFWYRQDPGLGLRLIYFSYDVKMKEKGDIPEGYSVSREKKERFSLILESASTNQTSMYLCASSDNTEAFFGQGTRLTVV.

This clone was seen a handful of times. V usage is TRBV13 and J usage is TRBJ1-2, with D possibly being TRBD1 (6 bases). This CDR3 is 15 amino acids long. Germline values: CDR1 PRHDT, CDR2 FYEKMQ (reference sequence). V shed 0 bases and J shed 3 bases, with 11 bases lying between them. Here the CDR3 reads CASSLGLDRYYGYTF. CDR3 nucleotide sequence: TGTGCCAGCAGCTTAGGGCTGGACAGATACTATGGCTACACCTTC.

There are a few counts of this clone. The rearrangement joins TRBV7-9 to TRBJ1-6; tentative D call: TRBD1 (6 bases). The CDR3 is made up of 14 amino acids. The germline CDR1 and CDR2 sequences are SEHNR and FQNEAQ (reference sequence). V gave up 2 bases and J gave up 13 bases, with 15 bases separating them. The CDR3 here is CASSLRGGVRPLHF. CDR3 DNA: TGTGCCAGCAGCTTAAGGGGGGGGGTTAGGCCCCTCCACTTT.

The genes are TRBV18 and TRBJ1-3; TRBD1 matches at 7 bases. Germline V lookup: CDR1 KGHSH, CDR2 LQKENI. The CDR3 spans 15 residues. J lost 1 base, V lost 6 bases, and 6 bases had no gene match. The CDR3 loop is CASSGDRRSGNTIYF. As DNA, the CDR3 is TGTGCCAGCTCGGGGGACAGAAGGTCTGGAAACACCATATATTTT.

The gene calls are TRBV18 and TRBJ2-3; the match to TRBD2 covers 8 bases. The CDR3 is 15 residues long. The V and J ends lost 6 bases and 3 bases, in that order; junction bases with no gene match: 8. Germline V gene sequence: CDR1 KGHSH, CDR2 LQKENI. The DNA of the CDR3 is TGTGCCAGCTCCCCTACCACTAGCGGAACAGATACGCAGTATTTT. Translation: CASSPTTSGTDTQYF.

The V call is TRBV5-1, the J call TRBJ2-2; D not resolved. Germline lookup yields CDR1 SGHRS and CDR2 YFSETQ. V lost 2 bases and J 1 base, leaving 6 bases between the germline ends. The CDR3 consists of 14 residues. DNA for the CDR3: TGCGCCAGCAGCTTATCAGGGAACACCGGGGAGCTGTTTTTT. It translates to CASSLSGNTGELFF. Full variable domain (outside the CDR3, taken from reference TRBV5-1 and TRBJ2-2): KAGVTQTPRYLIKTRGQQVTLSCSPISGHRSVSWYQQTPGQGLQFLFEYFSETQRNKGNFPGRFSGRQFSNSRSEMNVSTLELGDSALYLCASSLSGNTGELFFGEGSRLTVL.

V is TRBV10-3 and J is TRBJ2-5; 7 nucleotides line up with TRBD2. This CDR3 has 12 residues. CDR1 and CDR2 from the germline V gene are ENHRY and SYGVKD. J was trimmed by 4 bases and V by 8 bases; bases with no gene match: 4. The CDR3 loop is CAIGRGIETQYF. The CDR3 nucleotides read TGTGCCATCGGGAGGGGAATAGAGACCCAGTACTTC.

The rearrangement joins TRBV19 to TRBJ2-1; TRBD2 agrees at 10 bases. The germline V gene has CDR1 LNHDA and CDR2 SQIVND (reference sequence). The ends lost 1 base at V and 6 bases at J; junction bases unmatched: 9. This CDR3 is 17 amino acids long. CDR3: CASSIAGTSGAFNEQFF. Written as DNA, the CDR3 is TGTGCCAGTAGTATAGCGGGCACTAGCGGGGCTTTCAATGAGCAGTTCTTC.

The J gene is TRBJ1-4, the V gene TRBV5-1; TRBD1 matches 7 bases. The ends lost 0 bases at V and 3 bases at J; junction bases unmatched: 14. Germline V gene lookup returns CDR1 SGHRS and CDR2 YFSETQ. The CDR3 consists of 19 residues. CDR3 DNA sequence: TGCGCCAGCAGCTTGGATCCTGCCGCGACAGGGTCATCTAATGAAAAACTGTTTTTT. Encoded protein: CASSLDPAATGSSNEKLFF.

Only one count was recorded for this clone. The V gene is TRBV5-1, the J gene TRBJ2-3, with TRBD1 as a possible D gene (5 bases). The V gene lost 2 bases and the J gene lost 1 base, with 11 bases spanning the gap. The CDR3 has 15 amino acids. CDR1 is SGHRS and CDR2 is YFSETQ in the germline V gene. In DNA form, the CDR3 reads TGCGCCAGCAGCTTCGACACAGGAGGCACAGATACGCAGTATTTT. This encodes CASSFDTGGTDTQYF.

This clone appeared once. This chain connects TRBV4-1 to TRBJ1-4, with 8 bases aligning to TRBD1. With 1 base clipped from V and 4 bases from J, the junction kept 5 bases outside the gene matches. The CDR3 covers 16 residues. CDR1 and CDR2 from the germline V gene are MGHRA and YSYEKL. DNA of the CDR3: TGCGCCAGCAGCCAAGGGACAGGGAGCTTTAATGAAAAACTGTTTTTT. Protein: CASSQGTGSFNEKLFF.

The chain carries TRBV7-9 and TRBJ2-3; D remains ambiguous. The CDR3 contains 11 residues. Looked up from germline, CDR1 is SEHNR and CDR2 is FQNEAQ (reference sequence). V dropped 5 bases and J dropped 6 bases, with 6 bases sitting between them. CDR3 in amino acids: CASSVKDTQYF. CDR3 nucleotide sequence: TGTGCCAGCAGCGTCAAGGATACGCAGTATTTT.

The chain couples TRBV6-1 to TRBJ2-5, with D unclear. The CDR3 has 12 amino acids. The V end lost 3 bases, the J end lost 2 bases, and 4 bases lay between the germline ends. Looked up from germline, CDR1 is MNHNS and CDR2 is SASEGT. The DNA for the CDR3 is TGTGCCAGCAGTGACAGACAAGAGACCCAGTACTTC. Protein product: CASSDRQETQYF.

The chain carries TRBV7-3 and TRBJ1-1; the match to TRBD1 covers 7 bases. With V trimmed by 2 bases and J by 4 bases, 25 bases remained unmatched. Germline-derived CDR1 and CDR2 are SGHTA and FQGTGA. CDR3 length equals 21 residues. Written as DNA, the CDR3 is TGTGCCAGCAGCTTACTCCACTACGAGCCGGGACAGAGGAGTGGGACCACTGAAGCTTTCTTT. It is translated as CASSLLHYEPGQRSGTTEAFF.

This rearrangement joins TRBV5-5 to TRBJ1-2; 9 bases match TRBD1. Germline-derived CDR1 and CDR2 are SGHKS and YYEKEE (reference sequence). CDR3 length: 15 amino acids. Trimming removed 4 bases from V and 7 bases from J; junction bases left unmatched: 11. CDR3 residues: CASSPAPDRGRGYTF. CDR3 DNA sequence: TGTGCCAGCAGCCCCGCCCCGGACAGGGGACGTGGCTACACCTTC.

This clone was recorded only once. The chain combines TRBV7-2 with TRBJ2-1; D unclear. This CDR3 comprises 12 residues. Looked up from germline, CDR1 is SGHTA and CDR2 is FQGNSA. V was shortened by 0 bases and J by 10 bases, with 7 bases between the two germline ends. CDR3 amino acids: CASSLAATEQFF. Written as DNA, the CDR3 is TGTGCCAGCAGCTTAGCGGCGACCGAGCAGTTCTTC.

The CDR3 region has the DNA TGTGCCAGCAGCTCTGGGACAGGGCAAACCGGGGAGCTGTTTTTT. Translated, it gives CASSSGTGQTGELFF. The chain uses TRBV7-8 and TRBJ2-2; TRBD1 agrees at 9 bases. In germline, CDR1 is SGHVS, CDR2 FQNEAQ. The CDR3 has 15 amino acids. The ends lost 4 bases at V and 5 bases at J; junction bases unmatched: 5.

This chain uses TRBV2 with TRBJ2-3, with D unclear. Trimming pared 6 bases from V and 0 bases from J, leaving 4 bases between. CDR3 length equals 12 residues. Germline CDR1 SNHLY, CDR2 FYNNEI. The CDR3 region is CASSYSTDTQYF. The DNA for the CDR3 is TGTGCCAGCAGCTACAGCACAGATACGCAGTATTTT. Variable domain in full (rest from reference TRBV2 and TRBJ2-3): EPEVTQTPSHQVTQMGQEVILRCVPISNHLYFYWYRQILGQKVEFLVSFYNNEISEKSEIFDDQFSVERPDGSNFTLKIRSTKLEDSAMYFCASSYSTDTQYFGPGTRLTVL.

The chain uses TRBV27 and TRBJ2-3, with 11 bases matching TRBD2. The germline V gene has CDR1 MNHEY and CDR2 SMNVEV (reference sequence). This CDR3 comprises 19 residues. The junction had 9 bases not matched to a gene; V was cut back by 0 bases and J by 1 base. The CDR3 loop is CASSLSSGGAKWGTDTQYF. The CDR3 DNA is TGTGCCAGCAGTTTATCTAGCGGGGGGGCCAAGTGGGGCACAGATACGCAGTATTTT.